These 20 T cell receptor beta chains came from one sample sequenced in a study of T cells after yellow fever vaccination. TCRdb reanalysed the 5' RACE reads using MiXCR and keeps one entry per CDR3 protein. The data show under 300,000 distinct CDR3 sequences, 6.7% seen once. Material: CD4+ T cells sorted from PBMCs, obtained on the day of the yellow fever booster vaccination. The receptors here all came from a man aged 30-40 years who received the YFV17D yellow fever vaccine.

In nucleotides, the CDR3 is TGTGCCAGCAGCTTAGTCTCCGGGACAGGGAACAATGAGCAGTTCTTC. This translates into CASSLVSGTGNNEQFF. The rearrangement joins TRBV7-3 to TRBJ2-1, with 9 nucleotides matching TRBD1. CDR3 length equals 16 residues. V lost 2 bases to trimming and J lost 5 bases; unmatched junction nucleotides: 7. Germline CDR1 is SGHTA and CDR2 is FQGTGA.

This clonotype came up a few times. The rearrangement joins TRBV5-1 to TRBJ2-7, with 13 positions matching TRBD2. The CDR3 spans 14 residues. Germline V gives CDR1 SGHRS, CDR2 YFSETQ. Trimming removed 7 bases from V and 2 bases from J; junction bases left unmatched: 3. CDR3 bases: TGCGCCAGCGGGGGGACTAGCGGGGCCTACGAGCAGTACTTC. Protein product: CASGGTSGAYEQYF.

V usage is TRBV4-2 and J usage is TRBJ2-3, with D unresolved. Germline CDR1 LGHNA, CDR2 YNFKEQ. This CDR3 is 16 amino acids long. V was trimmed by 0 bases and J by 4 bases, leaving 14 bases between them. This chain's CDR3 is CASSQDPSTPADTQYF. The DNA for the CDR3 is TGTGCCAGCAGCCAAGACCCCAGCACGCCGGCAGATACGCAGTATTTT.

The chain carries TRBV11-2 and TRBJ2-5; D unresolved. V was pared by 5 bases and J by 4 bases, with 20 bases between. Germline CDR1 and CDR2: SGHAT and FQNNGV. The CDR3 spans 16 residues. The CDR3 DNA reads TGTGCCAGCAGCCCCCCTTTGGAATTACGGACAGAGACCCAGTACTTC. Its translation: CASSPPLELRTETQYF.

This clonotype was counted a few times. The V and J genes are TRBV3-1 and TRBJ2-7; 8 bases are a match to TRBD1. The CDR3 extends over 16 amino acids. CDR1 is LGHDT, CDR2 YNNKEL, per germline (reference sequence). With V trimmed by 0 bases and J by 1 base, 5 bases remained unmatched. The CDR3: CASSQDLNRGSYEQYF. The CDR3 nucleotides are TGTGCCAGCAGCCAAGATCTTAACAGGGGGTCCTACGAGCAGTACTTC.

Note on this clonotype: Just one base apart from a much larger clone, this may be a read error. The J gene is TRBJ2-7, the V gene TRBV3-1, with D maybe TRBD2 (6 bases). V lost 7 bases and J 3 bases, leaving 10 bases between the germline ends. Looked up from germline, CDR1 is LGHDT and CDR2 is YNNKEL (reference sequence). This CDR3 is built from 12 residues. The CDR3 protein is CASTHGGYEQYF. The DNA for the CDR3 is TGTGCCAGCACCCACGGGGGCTACGAGCAGTACTTC.

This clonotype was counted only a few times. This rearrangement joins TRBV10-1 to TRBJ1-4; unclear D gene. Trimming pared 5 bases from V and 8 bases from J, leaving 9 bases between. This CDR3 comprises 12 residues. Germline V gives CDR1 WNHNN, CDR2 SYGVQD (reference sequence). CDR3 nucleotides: TGCGCCAGCAGTCCCGGCGGCGAAAAACTGTTTTTT. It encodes CASSPGGEKLFF.

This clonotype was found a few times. CDR3 in amino acids: CASSEPGEDNEQFF. The DNA for the CDR3 is TGTGCCAGCAGTGAACCAGGGGAGGACAATGAGCAGTTCTTC. The chain combines TRBV25-1 with TRBJ2-1; possibly TRBD1 or TRBD2 for D (6 bases each). Trimming left V 2 bases short and J 5 bases short, with 10 bases between. Looked up from germline, CDR1 is MGHDK and CDR2 is SYGVNS. The CDR3 covers 14 residues. Variable domain in full (rest from reference TRBV25-1 and TRBJ2-1): EADIYQTPRYLVIGTGKKITLECSQTMGHDKMYWYQQDPGMELHLIHYSYGVNSTEKGDLSSESTVSRIRTEHFPLTLESARPSHTSQYLCASSEPGEDNEQFFGPGTRLTVL.

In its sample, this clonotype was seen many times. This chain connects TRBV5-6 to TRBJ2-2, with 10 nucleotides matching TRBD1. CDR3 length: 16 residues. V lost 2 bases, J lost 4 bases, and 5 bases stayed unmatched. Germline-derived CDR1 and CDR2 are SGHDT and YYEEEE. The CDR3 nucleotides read TGTGCCAGCAGCTTTGGACAGGGGGACGGCACCGGGGAGCTGTTTTTT. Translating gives CASSFGQGDGTGELFF.

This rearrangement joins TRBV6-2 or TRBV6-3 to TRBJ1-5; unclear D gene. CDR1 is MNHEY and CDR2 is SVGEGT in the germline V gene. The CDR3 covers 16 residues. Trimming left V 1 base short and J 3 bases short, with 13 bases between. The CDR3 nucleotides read TGTGCCAGCAGTTACTGGCGCAGGACCACCAATCAGCCCCAGCATTTT. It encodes CASSYWRRTTNQPQHF.

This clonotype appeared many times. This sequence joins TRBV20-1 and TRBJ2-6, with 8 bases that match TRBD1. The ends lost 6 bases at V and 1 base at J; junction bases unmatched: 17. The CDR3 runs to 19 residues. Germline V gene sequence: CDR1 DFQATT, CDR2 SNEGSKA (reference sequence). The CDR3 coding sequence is TGCAGTGCGAGACAGTCTCGAAGGACAGGGAGTTCTGGGGCCAACGTCCTGACTTTC. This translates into CSARQSRRTGSSGANVLTF.

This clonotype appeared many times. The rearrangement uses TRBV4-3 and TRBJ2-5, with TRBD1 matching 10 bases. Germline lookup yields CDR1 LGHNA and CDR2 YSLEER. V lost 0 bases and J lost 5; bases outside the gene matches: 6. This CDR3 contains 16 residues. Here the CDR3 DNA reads TGCGCCAGCAGCCAAGATTGGGGACAGGGGAATGAGACCCAGTACTTC. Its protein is CASSQDWGQGNETQYF.

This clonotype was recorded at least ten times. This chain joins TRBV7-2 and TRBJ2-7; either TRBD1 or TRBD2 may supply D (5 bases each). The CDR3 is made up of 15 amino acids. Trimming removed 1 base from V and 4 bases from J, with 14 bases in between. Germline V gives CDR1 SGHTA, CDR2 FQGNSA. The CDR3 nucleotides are TGTGCCAGCAGCTTAGATAGGGACCCTAGTTACGAGCAGTACTTC. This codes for CASSLDRDPSYEQYF.

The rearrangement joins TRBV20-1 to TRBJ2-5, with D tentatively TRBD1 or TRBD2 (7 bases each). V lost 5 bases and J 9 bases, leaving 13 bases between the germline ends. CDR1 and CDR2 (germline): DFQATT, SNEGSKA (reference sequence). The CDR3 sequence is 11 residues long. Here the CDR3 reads CSASGGEAQYF. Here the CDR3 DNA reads TGCAGTGCTTCAGGGGGGGAGGCCCAGTACTTC.

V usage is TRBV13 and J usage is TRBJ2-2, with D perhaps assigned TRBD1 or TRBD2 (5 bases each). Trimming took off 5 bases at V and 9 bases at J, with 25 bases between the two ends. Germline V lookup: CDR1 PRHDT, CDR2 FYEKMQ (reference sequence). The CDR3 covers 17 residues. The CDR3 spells CASSLAGHGTLNRELFF. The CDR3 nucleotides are TGTGCCAGCAGCCTAGCCGGACACGGGACCCTCAATCGGGAGCTGTTTTTT.

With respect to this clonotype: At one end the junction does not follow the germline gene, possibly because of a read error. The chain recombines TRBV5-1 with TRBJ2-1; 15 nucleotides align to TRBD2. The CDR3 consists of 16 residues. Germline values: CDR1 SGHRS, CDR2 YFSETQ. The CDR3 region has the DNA TGCGACAGCAGCTTGGGAGGGACTAGCGGGGGGAATGAGCAGTTCTTC. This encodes CDSSLGGTSGGNEQFF.

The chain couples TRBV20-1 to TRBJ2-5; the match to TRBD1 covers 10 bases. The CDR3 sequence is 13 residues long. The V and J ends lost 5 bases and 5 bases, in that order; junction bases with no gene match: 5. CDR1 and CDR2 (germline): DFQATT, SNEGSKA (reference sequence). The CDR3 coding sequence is TGCAGTGCTCCGACAGGGGGCTTGGAGACCCAGTACTTC. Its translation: CSAPTGGLETQYF.

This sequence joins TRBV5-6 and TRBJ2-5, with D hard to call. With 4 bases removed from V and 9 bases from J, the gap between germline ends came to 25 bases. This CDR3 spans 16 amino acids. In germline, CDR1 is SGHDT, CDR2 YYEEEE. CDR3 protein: CASSPSGARISKAQYF. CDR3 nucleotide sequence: TGTGCCAGCAGCCCCTCCGGTGCGCGGATTTCAAAGGCCCAGTACTTC. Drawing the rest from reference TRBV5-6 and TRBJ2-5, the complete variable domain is DAGVTQSPTHLIKTRGQQVTLRCSPKSGHDTVSWYQQALGQGPQFIFQYYEEEERQRGNFPDRFSGHQFPNYSSELNVNALLLGDSALYLCASSPSGARISKAQYFGPGTRLLVL.

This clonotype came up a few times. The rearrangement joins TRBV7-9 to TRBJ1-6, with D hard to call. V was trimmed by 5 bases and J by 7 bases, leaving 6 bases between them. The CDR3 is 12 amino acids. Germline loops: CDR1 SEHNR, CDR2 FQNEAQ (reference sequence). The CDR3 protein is CASSPENSPLHF. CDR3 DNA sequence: TGTGCCAGCAGCCCGGAAAATTCACCCCTCCACTTT.

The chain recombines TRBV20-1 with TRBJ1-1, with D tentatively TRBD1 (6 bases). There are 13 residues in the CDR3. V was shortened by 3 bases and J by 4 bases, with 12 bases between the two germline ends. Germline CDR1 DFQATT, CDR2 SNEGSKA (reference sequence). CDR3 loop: CSASLNRVTEAFF. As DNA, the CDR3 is TGCAGTGCTAGCCTAAACAGGGTCACTGAAGCTTTCTTT.